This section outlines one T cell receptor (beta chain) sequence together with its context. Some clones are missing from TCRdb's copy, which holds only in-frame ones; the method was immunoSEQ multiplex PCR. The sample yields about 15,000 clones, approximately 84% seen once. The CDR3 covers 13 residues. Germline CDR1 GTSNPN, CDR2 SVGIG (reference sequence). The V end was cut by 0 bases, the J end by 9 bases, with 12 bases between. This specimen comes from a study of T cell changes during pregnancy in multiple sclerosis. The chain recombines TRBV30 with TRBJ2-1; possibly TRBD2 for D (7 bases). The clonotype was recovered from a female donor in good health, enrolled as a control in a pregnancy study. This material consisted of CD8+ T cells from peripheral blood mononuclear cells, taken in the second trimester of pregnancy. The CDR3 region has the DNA TGTGCCTGGAGTGTGGGGGGGCAGGGTGAGCAGTTCTTC. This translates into CAWSVGGQGEQFF.